Listed here are 23 T cell receptor beta chains from one sample, sequenced in a study of blood T cell repertoires in COVID-19. Sequencing was performed with immunoSEQ multiplex PCR; in TCRdb, only in-frame clones are kept and a portion is missing. Of around 150,000 clones in the sample, about 86% were seen once. The sample consisted of peripheral blood. The receptor set was obtained from an older man with acute or convalescent COVID-19.

The chain is built from TRBV2 and TRBJ2-7; D gene unclear. The ends were cut back, 2 bases at V and 3 bases at J, with 8 bases in the middle. Per germline, CDR1 SNHLY and CDR2 FYNNEI. CDR3 length equals 13 residues. As DNA, the CDR3 is TGTGCCAGCAGTGAAATAGCTCTCTACGAGCAGTACTTC. It codes for CASSEIALYEQYF. The whole variable domain, remainder taken from reference TRBV2 and TRBJ2-7, is EPEVTQTPSHQVTQMGQEVILRCVPISNHLYFYWYRQILGQKVEFLVSFYNNEISEKSEIFDDQFSVERPDGSNFTLKIRSTKLEDSAMYFCASSEIALYEQYFGPGTRLTVT.

The rearrangement joins TRBV7-8 to TRBJ2-2; 10 bases fit TRBD2. The junction had 17 bases not matched to a gene; V was cut back by 5 bases and J by 5 bases. CDR3 length equals 19 residues. Germline CDR1 and CDR2: SGHVS and FQNEAQ. CDR3 DNA sequence: TGTGCCAGCAGCCCCCGAGATAGCGGGAGGCTGGCGCAGACCGGGGAGCTGTTTTTT. Translated, it gives CASSPRDSGRLAQTGELFF.

The chain links TRBV3-1 (or the pseudogene TRBV3-2) to TRBJ2-2; 12 bases are shared with TRBD2. This CDR3 has 16 residues. CDR1 is LGHDT, CDR2 YNNKEL, per germline (reference sequence). V lost 1 base, J lost 4 bases, and 1 base stayed unmatched. Here the CDR3 reads CASSQGLAGATGELFF. The DNA for the CDR3 is TGTGCCAGCAGCCAAGGACTAGCGGGAGCCACCGGGGAGCTGTTTTTT.

This chain connects TRBV11-2 to TRBJ2-3; a weak D match, TRBD2 (5 bases). V lost 5 bases, J lost 6 bases, and 15 bases lay in between. Germline values: CDR1 SGHAT, CDR2 FQNNGV. The CDR3 spans 14 residues. The CDR3 region has the DNA TGTGCCAGCAGCCCCGGGATCCCCGTGGATACGCAGTATTTT. Translated: CASSPGIPVDTQYF.

The chain employs TRBV6-2 or TRBV6-3 and TRBJ2-4, with 7 bases identical to TRBD2. The CDR3 contains 15 residues. V shed 3 bases and J 5 bases; nucleotides not matched to a gene: 7. CDR1 and CDR2 (germline): MNHEY, SVGEGT. The CDR3 nucleotides read TGTGCCAGCAGTTATAGCGGGTCCTACGAAAACATTCAGTACTTC. Translation gives CASSYSGSYENIQYF.

This clone was seen only once. This chain links TRBV11-2 with TRBJ2-5; D perhaps matches TRBD2 (5 bases). The CDR3 runs to 13 residues. Trimming pared 1 base from V and 8 bases from J, leaving 11 bases between. CDR1 and CDR2 (germline): SGHAT, FQNNGV. The DNA for the CDR3 is TGTGCCAGCAGCTTAGGAGGGTCGGGCACCCAGTACTTC. This sequence encodes CASSLGGSGTQYF.

The table lists this clone with a count of one. V usage is TRBV11-2 and J usage is TRBJ2-7; TRBD2 might be the D (6 bases). V was shortened by 0 bases and J by 4 bases, with 13 bases between the two germline ends. Germline V CDR1 and CDR2: SGHAT, FQNNGV. This CDR3 spans 15 amino acids. CDR3 in amino acids: CASSLDWFSGYEQYF. The CDR3 DNA reads as TGTGCCAGCAGCTTAGATTGGTTTAGCGGTTACGAGCAGTACTTC.

The CDR3 nucleotides read TGCAGCGTTGTATTCGCCGGGGAGCTGTTTTTT. Translation: CSVVFAGELFF. The chain couples TRBV29-1 to TRBJ2-2; D is unclear. From germline, CDR1 is SQVTM and CDR2 ANQGSEA. The V end was cut by 4 bases, the J end by 6 bases, with 6 bases between. The CDR3 runs 11 residues.

The rearrangement joins TRBV5-6 to TRBJ1-5; 7 bases are shared with TRBD1. The CDR3 contains 14 residues. V lost 0 bases, J lost 6 bases, and 3 bases stayed unmatched. Germline V CDR1 and CDR2: SGHDT, YYEEEE. CDR3 sequence reads: CASSLGQGRQPQHF. For the CDR3, the DNA is TGTGCCAGCAGCTTGGGACAGGGCCGTCAGCCCCAGCATTTT.

This clone was counted a single time. The V call is TRBV7-2, the J call TRBJ1-6; TRBD1 matches at 10 bases. The V segment lost 6 bases and the J segment 6 bases; nucleotides outside the gene matches: 5. The CDR3 spans 15 residues. Per the germline V gene, CDR1 is SGHTA and CDR2 is FQGNSA. The CDR3 spells CASRQDRGANSPLHF. CDR3 DNA sequence: TGTGCCAGCAGACAGGACAGGGGGGCTAATTCACCCCTCCACTTT.

This chain connects TRBV5-6 to TRBJ2-2; 13 bases match TRBD2. CDR1 and CDR2 (germline): SGHDT, YYEEEE. J lost 1 base, V lost 4 bases, and 7 bases had no gene match. This CDR3 is built from 18 residues. CDR3 nucleotides: TGTGCCAGCAGCCCCACCCGACTAGCGGGAGGGAACACCGGGGAGCTGTTTTTT. The encoded protein is CASSPTRLAGGNTGELFF.

The chain employs TRBV11-2 and TRBJ1-2, with TRBD1 matching over 9 bases. Unmatched junction bases numbered 6, after V lost 2 bases and J lost 8 bases. The germline gives CDR1 SGHAT, CDR2 FQNNGV. The CDR3 runs 14 residues. The CDR3 is CASSLRGTGFGYTF. The CDR3 DNA sequence: TGTGCCAGCAGCTTAAGAGGGACAGGGTTCGGCTACACCTTC.

This clone was recorded a few times. V and J are TRBV3-1 (or the pseudogene TRBV3-2) and TRBJ1-3, with TRBD1 identical over 7 bases. Trimming cost V 3 bases and J 2 bases; bases outside gene matches: 4. Germline lookup yields CDR1 LGHDT and CDR2 YNNKEL (reference sequence). The CDR3 totals 15 residues. The CDR3, as DNA: TGTGCCAGCAGCCAGGTTACAGGGGCTGGAAACACCATATATTTT. Its translation is CASSQVTGAGNTIYF.

The rearrangement links TRBV7-8 to TRBJ2-7, with 15 bases lining up with TRBD2. This CDR3 region has 17 residues. Unmatched junction bases numbered 6, after V lost 4 bases and J lost 2 bases. Germline values: CDR1 SGHVS, CDR2 FQNEAQ. In DNA, the CDR3 is TGTGCCAGCAGCTCGTGGACTAGCGGGAGGGCGGCCTACGAGCAGTACTTC. Protein: CASSSWTSGRAAYEQYF.

The CDR3 region is CATQLAGGGAEQFF. The CDR3 DNA follows: TGTGCCACCCAACTAGCGGGAGGCGGGGCTGAGCAGTTCTTC. The rearrangement joins TRBV2 to TRBJ2-1, with 12 bases lining up with TRBD2. The CDR3 spans 14 residues. Looked up from germline, CDR1 is SNHLY and CDR2 is FYNNEI. Trimming took 10 bases from V and 9 from J; bases not matched to a gene: 10.

This chain uses TRBV9 with TRBJ1-2; unclear D gene. Germline lookup yields CDR1 SGDLS and CDR2 YYNGEE. This CDR3 region has 13 residues. The V end was cut by 0 bases, the J end by 4 bases, with 7 bases between. CDR3 coding DNA: TGTGCCAGCAGCGTAGGGCGGGCCTATGGCTACACCTTC. It translates to CASSVGRAYGYTF. The full variable domain, with the rest looked up from reference TRBV9 and TRBJ1-2, is DSGVTQTPKHLITATGQRVTLRCSPRSGDLSVYWYQQSLDQGLQFLIQYYNGEERAKGNILERFSAQQFPDLHSELNLSSLELGDSALYFCASSVGRAYGYTFGSGTRLTVV.

The J gene is TRBJ1-1, the V gene TRBV6-2 or TRBV6-3; TRBD1 agrees at 7 bases. J was trimmed by 0 bases and V by 4 bases; bases with no gene match: 2. Germline V gene sequence: CDR1 MNHEY, CDR2 SVGEGT. The CDR3 runs to 14 residues. The chain's CDR3 is CASSWDSLNTEAFF. Written as DNA, the CDR3 is TGTGCCAGCAGTTGGGACAGCCTGAACACTGAAGCTTTCTTT.

This chain uses TRBV7-2 with TRBJ2-1; TRBD2 might be the D (6 bases). This CDR3 has 14 amino acids. V shed 3 bases and J shed 7 bases, with 13 bases lying between them. Germline V CDR1 and CDR2: SGHTA, FQGNSA. The CDR3 DNA follows: TGTGCCAGCAGCTTGGGGAGGCTAGCGAATGAGCAGTTCTTC. This sequence encodes CASSLGRLANEQFF.

This rearrangement joins TRBV18 to TRBJ1-5; a weak D match, TRBD1 (5 bases). V dropped 6 bases and J dropped 7 bases, with 19 bases sitting between them. CDR3 size: 15 residues. Germline CDR1 KGHSH, CDR2 LQKENI. CDR3 residues: CASSLNQGKGQPQHF. CDR3 in DNA: TGTGCCAGCTCCCTCAACCAGGGTAAGGGGCAGCCCCAGCATTTT.

The V and J genes are TRBV6-5 and TRBJ1-6, with TRBD1 as a possible D gene (5 bases). This CDR3 is built from 15 residues. Trimming stripped 5 bases from V and 7 bases from J, with 15 bases between. The germline V gene has CDR1 MNHEY and CDR2 SVGAGI. For the CDR3, the DNA is TGTGCCAGCAGTCGCCTCAGGGAGGGGAATTCACCCCTCCACTTT. As protein: CASSRLREGNSPLHF.

This chain connects TRBV19 to TRBJ2-5, with 7 positions matching TRBD2. J lost 5 bases, V lost 4 bases, and 10 bases had no gene match. This CDR3 contains 15 residues. Germline V gene sequence: CDR1 LNHDA, CDR2 SQIVND (reference sequence). As DNA, the CDR3 is TGTGCCAGTAGTAATGGGAGGGAGACTCTGGAGACCCAGTACTTC. Translated, it gives CASSNGRETLETQYF.

The chain links TRBV11-3 to TRBJ2-3, with D hard to call. Per germline, CDR1 SGHNT and CDR2 YENEEA. Trimming pared 8 bases from V and 0 bases from J, leaving 12 bases between. The length of the CDR3 is 14 residues. The CDR3 DNA sequence: TGTGCCAGCCCTCCGAGCCATAGCACAGATACGCAGTATTTT. It yields the protein CASPPSHSTDTQYF. The full variable domain, in which reference TRBV11-3 and TRBJ2-3 provide the parts outside the CDR3, is EAGVVQSPRYKIIEKKQPVAFWCNPISGHNTLYWYLQNLGQGPELLIRYENEEAVDDSQLPKDRFSAERLKGVDSTLKIQPAELGDSAVYLCASPPSHSTDTQYFGPGTRLTVL.

The chain carries TRBV2 and TRBJ2-3, with TRBD2 matching over 9 bases. This CDR3 has 13 residues. V lost 8 bases and J lost 5; bases outside the gene matches: 5. Germline values: CDR1 SNHLY, CDR2 FYNNEI. DNA for the CDR3: TGTGCCAGCTCTGGACTAGCGATAGATACGCAGTATTTT. This sequence encodes CASSGLAIDTQYF.